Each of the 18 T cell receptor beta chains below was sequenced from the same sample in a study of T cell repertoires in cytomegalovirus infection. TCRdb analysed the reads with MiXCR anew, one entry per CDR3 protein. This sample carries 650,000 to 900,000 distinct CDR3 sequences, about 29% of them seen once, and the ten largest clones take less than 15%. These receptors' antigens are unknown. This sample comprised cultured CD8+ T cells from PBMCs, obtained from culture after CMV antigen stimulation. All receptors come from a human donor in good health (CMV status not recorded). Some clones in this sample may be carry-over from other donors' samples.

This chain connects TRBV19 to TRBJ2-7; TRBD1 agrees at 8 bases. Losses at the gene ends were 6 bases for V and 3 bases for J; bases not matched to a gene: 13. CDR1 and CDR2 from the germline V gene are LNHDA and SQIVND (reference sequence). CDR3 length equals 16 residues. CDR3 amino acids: CASRPDRAHPYYEQYF. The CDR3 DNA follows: TGTGCCAGTAGACCGGACAGGGCCCACCCTTACTACGAGCAGTACTTC.

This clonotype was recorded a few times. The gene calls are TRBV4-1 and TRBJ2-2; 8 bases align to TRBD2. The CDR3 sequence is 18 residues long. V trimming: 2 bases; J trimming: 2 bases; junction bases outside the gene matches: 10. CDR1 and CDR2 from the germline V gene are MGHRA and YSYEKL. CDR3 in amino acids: CASSQYFPAGDNTGELFF. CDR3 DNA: TGCGCCAGCAGCCAATATTTCCCAGCGGGGGACAACACCGGGGAGCTGTTTTTT.

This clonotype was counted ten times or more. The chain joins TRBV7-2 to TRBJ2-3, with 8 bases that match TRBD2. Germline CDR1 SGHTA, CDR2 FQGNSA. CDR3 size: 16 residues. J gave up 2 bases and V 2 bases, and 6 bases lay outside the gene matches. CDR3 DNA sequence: TGTGCCAGCAGCTTAACCGAGCGGGGGAACACAGATACGCAGTATTTT. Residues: CASSLTERGNTDTQYF.

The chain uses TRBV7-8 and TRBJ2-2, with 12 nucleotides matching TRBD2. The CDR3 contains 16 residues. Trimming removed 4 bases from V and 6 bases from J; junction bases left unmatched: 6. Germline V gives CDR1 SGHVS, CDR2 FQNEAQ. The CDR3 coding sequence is TGTGCCAGCAGCTCTCTAGCGGGGGGGCCCTCCGGGGAGCTGTTTTTT. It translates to CASSSLAGGPSGELFF.

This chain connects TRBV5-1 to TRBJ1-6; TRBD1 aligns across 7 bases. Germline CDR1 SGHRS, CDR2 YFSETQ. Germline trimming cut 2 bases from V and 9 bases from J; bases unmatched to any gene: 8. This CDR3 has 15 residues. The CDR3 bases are TGCGCCAGCAGCTTCAGGGGGTTTTATGGTTCACCCCTCCACTTT. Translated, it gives CASSFRGFYGSPLHF. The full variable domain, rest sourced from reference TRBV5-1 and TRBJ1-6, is KAGVTQTPRYLIKTRGQQVTLSCSPISGHRSVSWYQQTPGQGLQFLFEYFSETQRNKGNFPGRFSGRQFSNSRSEMNVSTLELGDSALYLCASSFRGFYGSPLHFGNGTRLTVT.

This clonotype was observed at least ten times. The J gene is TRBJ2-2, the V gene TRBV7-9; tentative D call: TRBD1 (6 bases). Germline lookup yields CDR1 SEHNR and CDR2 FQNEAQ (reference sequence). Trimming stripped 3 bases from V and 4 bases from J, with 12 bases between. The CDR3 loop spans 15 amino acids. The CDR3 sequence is CASSFRGPFTGELFF. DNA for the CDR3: TGTGCCAGCAGCTTCAGGGGACCCTTCACCGGGGAGCTGTTTTTT.

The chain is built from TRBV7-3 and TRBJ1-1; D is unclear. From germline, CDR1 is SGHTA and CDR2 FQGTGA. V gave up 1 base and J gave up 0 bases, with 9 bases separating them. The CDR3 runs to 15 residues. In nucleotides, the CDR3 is TGTGCCAGCAGCTTAAGCGGGTCACTGAACACTGAAGCTTTCTTT. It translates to CASSLSGSLNTEAFF.

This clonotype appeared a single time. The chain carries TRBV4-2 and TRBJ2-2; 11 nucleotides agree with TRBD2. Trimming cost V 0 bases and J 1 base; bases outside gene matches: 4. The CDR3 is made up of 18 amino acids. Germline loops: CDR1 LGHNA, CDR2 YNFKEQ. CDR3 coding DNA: TGTGCCAGCAGCCAAGATTTACTAGCGGGGGTGAACACCGGGGAGCTGTTTTTT. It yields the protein CASSQDLLAGVNTGELFF.

The CDR3 is CASEGQGVHEQYF. For the CDR3, the DNA is TGTGCCAGCGAGGGACAGGGAGTCCACGAGCAGTACTTC. The V gene is TRBV2, the J gene TRBJ2-7; 9 bases are shared with TRBD1. Per germline, CDR1 SNHLY and CDR2 FYNNEI. Germline trimming cut 8 bases from V and 5 bases from J; bases unmatched to any gene: 7. The CDR3 totals 13 residues.

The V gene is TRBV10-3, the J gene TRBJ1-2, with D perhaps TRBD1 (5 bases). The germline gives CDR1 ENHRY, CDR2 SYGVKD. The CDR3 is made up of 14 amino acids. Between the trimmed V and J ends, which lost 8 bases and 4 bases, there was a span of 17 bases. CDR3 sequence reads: CAIGGTGPGYGYTF. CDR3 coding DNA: TGTGCCATCGGGGGAACCGGCCCTGGCTATGGCTACACCTTC.

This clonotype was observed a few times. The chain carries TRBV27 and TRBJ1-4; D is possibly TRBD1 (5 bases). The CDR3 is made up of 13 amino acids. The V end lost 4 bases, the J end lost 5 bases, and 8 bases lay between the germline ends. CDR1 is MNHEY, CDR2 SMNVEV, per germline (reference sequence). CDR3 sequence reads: CASSSPGNEKLFF. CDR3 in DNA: TGTGCCAGCAGTTCTCCAGGGAATGAAAAACTGTTTTTT.

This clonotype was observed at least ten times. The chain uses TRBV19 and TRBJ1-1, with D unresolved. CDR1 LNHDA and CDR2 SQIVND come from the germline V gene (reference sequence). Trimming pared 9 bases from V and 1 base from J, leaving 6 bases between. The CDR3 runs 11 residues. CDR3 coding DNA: TGTGCCAGCCGCCAGAACACTGAAGCTTTCTTT. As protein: CASRQNTEAFF.

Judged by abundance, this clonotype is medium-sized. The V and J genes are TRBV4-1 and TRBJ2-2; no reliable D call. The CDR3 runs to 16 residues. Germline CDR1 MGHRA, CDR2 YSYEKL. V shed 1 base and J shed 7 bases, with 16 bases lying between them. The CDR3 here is CASSQVTILNSGELFF. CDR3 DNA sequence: TGCGCCAGCAGCCAAGTGACAATACTAAATAGCGGGGAGCTGTTTTTT.

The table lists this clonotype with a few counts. CDR3 sequence: CASSLDPSGGFTGTQYF. CDR3 bases: TGTGCCAGCAGCTTAGACCCTAGCGGGGGGTTCACGGGTACGCAGTATTTT. The chain joins TRBV11-1 to TRBJ2-3, with 11 bases matching TRBD2. V shed 1 base, J shed 8 bases, and the junction held 11 bases outside the gene matches. Germline V gives CDR1 SGHAT, CDR2 FQDESV (reference sequence). The CDR3 sequence is 17 residues long.

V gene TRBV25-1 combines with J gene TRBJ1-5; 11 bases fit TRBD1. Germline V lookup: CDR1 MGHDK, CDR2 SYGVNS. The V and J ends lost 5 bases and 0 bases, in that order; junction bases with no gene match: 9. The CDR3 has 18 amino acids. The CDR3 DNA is TGTGCCAGCAGTTCGAGCCGGGACAGGGGGTGTAGCAATCAGCCCCAGCATTTT. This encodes CASSSSRDRGCSNQPQHF.

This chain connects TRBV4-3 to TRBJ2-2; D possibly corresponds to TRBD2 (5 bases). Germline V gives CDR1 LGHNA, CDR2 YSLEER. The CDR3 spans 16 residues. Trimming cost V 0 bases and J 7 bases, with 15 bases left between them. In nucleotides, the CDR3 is TGCGCCAGCAGCCAAGAATCGGCACCCGGAGGCGGGGAGCTGTTTTTT. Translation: CASSQESAPGGGELFF.

The CDR3 DNA follows: TGTGCCAGCAGCTTAACAGGGCGGAGCACAGATACGCAGTATTTT. This codes for CASSLTGRSTDTQYF. The chain employs TRBV7-9 and TRBJ2-3, with a possible D match to TRBD1 (6 bases). Looked up from germline, CDR1 is SEHNR and CDR2 is FQNEAQ (reference sequence). The ends were cut back, 2 bases at V and 0 bases at J, with 9 bases in the middle. The CDR3 is 15 amino acids.

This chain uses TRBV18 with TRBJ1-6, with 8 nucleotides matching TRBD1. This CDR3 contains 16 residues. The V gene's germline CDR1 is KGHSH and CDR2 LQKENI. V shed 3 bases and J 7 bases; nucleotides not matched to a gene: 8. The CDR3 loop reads CASSPTWDRLNSPLHF. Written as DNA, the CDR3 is TGTGCCAGCTCACCCACTTGGGACAGGTTAAATTCACCCCTCCACTTT.